This TCR beta chain stems from a study of response to subunit inactivated influenza vaccine. The study's findings and limits: Every seasonal influenza vaccination brings in few new T cells, the authors suggested.

Note on this clonotype: Its cognate antigen is unknown.

TCRdb re-called the RT-PCR reads with MiXCR, one entry per CDR3 protein. The sample contains about 570,000 distinct CDR3 sequences, around 10% of which appear only once. These data also formed part of another study, on T cells expressing NK-cell markers. That paper adds: Beta-chain TCR cDNA was generated via 5'RACE template switching with UMIs.

The receptor was isolated from a man aged 50 to 60 who received an inactivated influenza vaccine. Specimen: PBMCs from blood, collected on the day of vaccination.

The DNA of the CDR3 is TGCAGTGCTAGTCTCATCTCCTCCTACAATGAGCAGTTCTTC. Amino acid sequence: CSASLISSYNEQFF. The chain links TRBV20-1 to TRBJ2-1; D gene uncertain. Germline loops: CDR1 DFQATT, CDR2 SNEGSKA (reference sequence). This CDR3 region has 14 residues. Between the trimmed V and J ends, which lost 3 bases and 0 bases, there was a span of 9 bases.